This entry concerns a single T cell receptor (beta chain). Its antigen is unknown. The data were produced by immunoSEQ multiplex PCR, yet TCRdb's version contains in-frame clones alone and is incomplete. The table lists about 2.1 million clones, under 95% of them singletons, with more than 1.5% in the top ten. CD45RO-negative, CCR7-selected cells formed the naive CD8 fraction, which excluded terminally differentiated effector memory CD45RA+ cells. These data come from a study of shared clonotypes between healthy human individuals. Study information: The donor group consisted of a couple of women and three men, aged 18 to 49.

Trimming took off 6 bases at V and 2 bases at J, with 20 bases between the two ends. CDR3 length equals 16 residues. Germline values: CDR1 MNHEY, CDR2 SMNVEV (reference sequence). Study results and caveats: How much donors shared clonotypes was expected to be affected by sequencing depth.

The source material was naive CD8+ T cells from PBMCs. This chain connects TRBV27 to TRBJ2-7; no clear D. The TCR was taken from a young man in good health. Some clones in this sample may be carry-over from other donors' samples. The CDR3 bases are TGTGCCAGCAGCTTTAGCCCCCGATCTAACCCCTACGAGCAGTACTTC. This gives the protein CASSFSPRSNPYEQYF.